This T cell receptor (beta chain) originates from a study of cytomegalovirus exposure and HLA in healthy donors (dated by TCRdb to about 2017). In the study overall: In an earlier analysis of 587 of the donors, under 300 Gb of sequence data and 95 million to 130 million unique TCR beta sequences from about 179 million T cells were reported. An early release that covered about 600 HLA-typed donors contained around 300 gigabases of sequencing data and about 84 million unique TCR sequences. Because of strong linkage in the cohort, five DR-DQ haplotypes were treated as single units for association and clustering. In a later analysis, previously published TCR beta repertoires from roughly 710 donors were re-analyzed and high-resolution HLA genotyping was added so that TCR occurrence patterns could be studied. Besides the first cohort of approximately 710 subjects, a separate validation cohort made up of roughly 130 different subjects was used. Typing coverage varied by locus: roughly 620-630 donors for A, B, C, DRB1 and DQB1; under 550 for DQA1; 600 to 610 for DPA1; around 490 for DPB1. Donor age, sex, ethnicity and CMV serostatus were collected together with the repertoire data. Of the 300 to 450 genotyped donors, 65% to 90% were placed in the genetic ancestry cluster associated with self-reported Caucasian donors. Among about 410 genotyped donors of the cohort, an average of roughly 230,000 unique TCR beta nucleotide sequences was sequenced per donor, of which about 19% were non-productive. The study combined high-throughput TCR immunosequencing, statistical association of individual TCRs with disease status, and machine learning to predict cytomegalovirus infection status. The study aimed to test whether cataloging public T cell receptors could reveal signatures of past pathogen exposure. The later analysis used no new phenotypic data to find candidate immune exposures, relying instead on TCR beta sequences and their occurrence across donors. HLA typing covered class I and class II loci at four-digit resolution. All discovery cohort repertoires had been generated using a single sequencing platform. The T cell repertoires of 670 or so subjects were profiled by immunosequencing and related to cytomegalovirus serostatus. A later genetic analysis took genome-wide SNP genotypes for about three fifths of the 666 donors and used that subset as a discovery cohort. An earlier analysis of approximately 500 of the donors applied high-throughput TCR beta sequencing to assess whether each TCR beta V gene segment acted as functional or pseudogenic. Study-wide findings and limitations: A further reported finding was that TCR beta sequences accurately predicted the HLA-A and HLA-B alleles for most subjects in the first cohort. The only immune exposure information available for the cohort was CMV serostatus. An earlier analysis of approximately 590 of the donors showed that most TCR beta V segments appeared in productive rearrangements either about 87% or about 30% of the time, which broadly matched IMGT annotations. Some IMGT-functional V segments, including TRBV6-2 and TRBV6-3, could not be distinguished by the 87-base-pair reads and were therefore excluded. HLA typing was unavailable for some donors at each locus, so association tests used only the typed subset. When HLA alleles, especially DR and DQ, strongly co-occurred, TCR associations were difficult to assign to individual alleles. The classifier was reported to diagnose cytomegalovirus status with high specificity and sensitivity in both the original cohort and the validation cohort. Roughly uniform sequencing depth across donors was assumed in presence/absence analyses, although this assumption may not hold. A later analysis found that HLA-associated TCR beta chains were more clonally expanded and had lower generation probabilities than equally common non-associated chains. Seventeen rarely observed V segments, including chromosome 9 orphons, were excluded from the earlier analysis of several hundred of the donors because counts were too low. A few of the identified cytomegalovirus-associated TCR beta chains were confirmed in vitro to be specific for cytomegalovirus antigens. The sequencing pipeline was judged likely to have produced a cluster of highly shared sequence variants as a technical artifact. Most CMV-associated TCR beta chains appeared to be HLA-restricted in a later analysis, and the HLA associations seemed to be driven largely by CMV exposure. Compared with the roughly 670-donor mean, donors in an Asian-associated ancestry cluster had fewer N-insertions in productive TCRs, according to a later genetic analysis. This cohort had only TCR beta chains sequenced, and the lack of alpha or paired-chain data limited which features could be detected. Specific HLA alleles were associated with roughly 16,000 TCR beta sequences at a false discovery rate of 0.05 in a later analysis. In a later analysis, TCR association rates were found to vary across HLA loci, with the most associated TCRs seen for DRB1 alleles and the fewest for HLA-C alleles. A total of fewer than 200 TCR beta chains were listed by the study as associated with cytomegalovirus. An association between a missense DCLRE1C variant and V-gene and J-gene trimming of TCR beta chains was found in a later genetic analysis and replicated in an independent cohort. The authors suggested that the approach could potentially be extended to other disease states and immunological phenotypes. Most TCR sequences were observed very rarely across donors, whereas some public TCRs were present in many individuals. According to a later analysis, parvovirus B19, influenza, CMV and Epstein-Barr virus appeared linked to several top co-occurrence clusters. Linkage disequilibrium might explain the correlated functional status among segregating V segments, but an unknown experimental factor could not be excluded.

Comment on this clone: The clone's antigen remains unknown. There are no base qualities to consult, and no much larger clone falls within one base.

Taken from cysteine to phenylalanine, the CDR3 has 16 residues. Only CDR3 DNA remains: 48 bases, in frame from the first base. Per the germline V gene, SGHRS is the CDR1 and YFSETQ is the CDR2. V loses 5 bases, J loses 0 bases, and the germline ends lie 17 bases apart. The library was made by the immunoSEQ multiplex PCR assay. For the multiplex PCR, a mixture combining 60 forward primers for TCR Vbeta segments and 13 reverse primers for TCR Jbeta segments was used. Amplification of the CDR3 region of rearranged TCR beta genes was performed with a multiplex PCR assay on genomic DNA. Amplified TCR beta libraries were sequenced as 87-base-pair reads on the Illumina HiSeq System. As for how the authors treated the data: A later analysis tallied roughly 78 million unique TCR beta chains across the 666 repertoires, and around 9.9 million of those chains were shared by two or more donors. To remove PCR and sequencing errors, raw reads were error-corrected and collapsed into unique sequences using a nearest-neighbor algorithm that merged closely related sequences. V, D and J gene segments were assigned by aligning CDR3 sequences to IMGT reference sequences. For a sequence to be retained, a match of at least six nucleotides to both a V gene segment and a J gene segment was required. Rearrangements were called productive when the CDR3 lacked stop codons and stayed in frame with V and J; all others were non-productive. Following IMGT convention, CDR3 was defined as the stretch from the second conserved V-encoded cysteine up to the conserved J-encoded phenylalanine. Sequences without an unambiguous match to a single V gene segment were excluded from the earlier analysis of a few hundred of the donors. An earlier analysis of some 610 of the donors called V segments functional above 56.7% productive rearrangements and segregating when the between-donor standard deviation exceeded 5%. To diagnose cytomegalovirus status from the catalog of TCR beta chain sequences, a statistical classification framework was built. In a later analysis, V and J genes were assigned by comparing TCR nucleotide sequences against IMGT/GENE-DB human TR gene sequences. In a later analysis, CDR3 sequences and most-parsimonious VDJ recombination scenarios were assigned using the TCRdist pipeline. In a later analysis, each TCR beta chain was defined by its CDR3 amino acid sequence together with its V-gene family, and reads lacking a unique V-gene family were excluded. A later analysis removed 550 to 650 highly shared, low-generation-probability nucleotide sequences to deal with suspected cross-contamination and a sequencing artifact. In a later analysis, a clonal expansion index was calculated for each public chain from normalized within-repertoire ranks of inferred template counts. Generation probabilities in a later analysis came from a VDJ recombination model fitted to out-of-frame rearrangements, and those results were checked against IGoR. In a later analysis, hypergeometric tests were used to score TCR-TCR, TCR-HLA and TCR-CMV co-occurrence, with a repertoire-size bias correction applied to TCR pairs. To estimate false discovery rates, a later analysis permuted the HLA or CMV assignments 20 times. In a later analysis, co-occurring TCRs were grouped using DBSCAN, with TCRdist sequence similarity added in when clustering inside HLA-allele-positive subsets. For co-occurrence clustering, repertoires with fewer than 30,000 or more than 120,000 public chains were excluded, along with about five repertoires with anomalous nucleotide sharing. TCRdb provides this immuneACCESS table in a form limited to in-frame rearrangements. Some clones are lacking; in checked studies, under half of them reflect an unresolved V gene, and why the rest are absent is not known. The V and J calls and clone size were taken over from that table, and D and trimming were inferred from the DNA. The sample records under 200,000 clones, over 75% of which are singletons. The ten largest clonotypes hold about 1.9% of the sample.

The cohort consisted of some 670 healthy bone marrow donors. All cohort members were sampled while nominally healthy, although unrecorded immune exposures were likely present. The donor was CMV seronegative and belonged to the group of more than 300 seronegative cohort members. Each donor provided a peripheral blood sample, and peripheral blood mononuclear cells were used for TCR beta sequencing. Genomic DNA was extracted from the blood cell samples with the Qiagen DNeasy Blood Extraction Kit. The chain is encoded by TRBV5-1 joined to TRBJ1-1; a weak D assignment points to TRBD1 (5 bases agree). Sequenced material: PBMCs. This sequence originates from a woman between 18 and 29 years old in good health and CMV-seronegative. The CDR3 protein is CASRGRGEFMNTEAFF. The DNA sequence reads TGCGCCAGCAGGGGTAGGGGCGAATTCATGAACACTGAAGCTTTCTTT. Joined to the reference TRBV5-1 and TRBJ1-1 proteins, this CDR3 gives the full variable domain: KAGVTQTPRYLIKTRGQQVTLSCSPISGHRSVSWYQQTPGQGLQFLFEYFSETQRNKGNFPGRFSGRQFSNSRSEMNVSTLELGDSALYLCASRGRGEFMNTEAFFGQGTRLTVV.